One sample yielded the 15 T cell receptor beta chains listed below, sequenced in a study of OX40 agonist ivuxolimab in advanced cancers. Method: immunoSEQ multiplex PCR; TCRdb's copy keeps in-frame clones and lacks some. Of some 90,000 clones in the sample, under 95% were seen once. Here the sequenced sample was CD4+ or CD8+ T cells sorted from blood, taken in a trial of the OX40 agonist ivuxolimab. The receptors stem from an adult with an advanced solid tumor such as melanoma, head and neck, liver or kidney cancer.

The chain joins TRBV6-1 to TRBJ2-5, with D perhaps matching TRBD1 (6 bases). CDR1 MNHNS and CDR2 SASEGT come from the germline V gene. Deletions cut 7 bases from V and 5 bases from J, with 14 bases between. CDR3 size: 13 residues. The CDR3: CASTTGLEETQYF. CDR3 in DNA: TGTGCCAGCACAACAGGGCTTGAGGAGACCCAGTACTTC.

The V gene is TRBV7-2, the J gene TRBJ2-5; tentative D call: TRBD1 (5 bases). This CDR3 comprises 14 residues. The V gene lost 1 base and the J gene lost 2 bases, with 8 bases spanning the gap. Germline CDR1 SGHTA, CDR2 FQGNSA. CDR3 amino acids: CASSLGTGQETQYF. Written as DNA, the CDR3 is TGTGCCAGCAGCTTAGGAACAGGACAAGAGACCCAGTACTTC.

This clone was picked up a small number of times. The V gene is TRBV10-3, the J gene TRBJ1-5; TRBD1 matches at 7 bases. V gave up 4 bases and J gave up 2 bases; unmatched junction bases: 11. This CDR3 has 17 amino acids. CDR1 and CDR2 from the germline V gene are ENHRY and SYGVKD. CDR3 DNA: TGTGCCATCAGTGCTCGACAGGGCAGAGGGGGCAATCAGCCCCAGCATTTT. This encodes CAISARQGRGGNQPQHF.

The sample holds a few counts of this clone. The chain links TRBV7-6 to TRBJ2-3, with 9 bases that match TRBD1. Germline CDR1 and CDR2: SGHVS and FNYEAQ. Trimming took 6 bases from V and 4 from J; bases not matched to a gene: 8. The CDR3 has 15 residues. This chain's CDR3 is CASSKWTGVADTQYF. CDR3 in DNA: TGTGCCAGCAGTAAGTGGACAGGGGTAGCAGATACGCAGTATTTT.

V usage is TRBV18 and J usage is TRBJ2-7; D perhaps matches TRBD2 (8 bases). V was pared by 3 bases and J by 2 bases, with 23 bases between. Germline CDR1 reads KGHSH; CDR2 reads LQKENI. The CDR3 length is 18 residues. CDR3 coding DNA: TGTGCCAGCTCACCGAGGACAGGCGGGGGGAGCCTGACCTACGAGCAGTACTTC. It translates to CASSPRTGGGSLTYEQYF.

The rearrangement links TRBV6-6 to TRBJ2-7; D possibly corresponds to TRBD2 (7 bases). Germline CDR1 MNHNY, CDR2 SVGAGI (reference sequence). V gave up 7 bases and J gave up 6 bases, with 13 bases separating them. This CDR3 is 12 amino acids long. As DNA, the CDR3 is TGTGCCAGCACCAAGGGGGGGGGCGAGCAGTACTTC. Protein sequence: CASTKGGGEQYF.

The CDR3: CASSPRTTEQYF. DNA of the CDR3: TGTGCCAGCAGCCCCCGGACAACCGAGCAGTACTTC. The chain carries TRBV11-3 and TRBJ2-7, with D possibly being TRBD1 (5 bases). CDR1 is SGHNT, CDR2 YENEEA, per germline. The CDR3 is 12 residues long. V lost 5 bases and J 6 bases, leaving 11 bases between the germline ends.

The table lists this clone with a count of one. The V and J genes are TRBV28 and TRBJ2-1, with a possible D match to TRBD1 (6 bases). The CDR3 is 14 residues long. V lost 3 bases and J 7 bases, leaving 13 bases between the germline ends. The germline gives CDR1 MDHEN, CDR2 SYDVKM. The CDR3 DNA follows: TGTGCCAGCAGTTTGTCACAGGGCGAAAATGAGCAGTTCTTC. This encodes CASSLSQGENEQFF.

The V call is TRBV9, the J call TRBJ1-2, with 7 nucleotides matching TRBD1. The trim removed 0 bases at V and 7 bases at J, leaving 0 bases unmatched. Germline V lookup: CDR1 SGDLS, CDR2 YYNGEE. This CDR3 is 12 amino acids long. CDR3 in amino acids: CASSVDRGGYTF. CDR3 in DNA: TGTGCCAGCAGCGTAGACAGGGGTGGCTACACCTTC.

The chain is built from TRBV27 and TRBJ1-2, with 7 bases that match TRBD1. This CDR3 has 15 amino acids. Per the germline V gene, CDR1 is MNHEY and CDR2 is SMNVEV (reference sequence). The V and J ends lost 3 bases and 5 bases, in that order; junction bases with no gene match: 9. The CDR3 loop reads CASSLYPTGNYGYTF. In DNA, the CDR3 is TGTGCCAGCAGTTTGTACCCGACAGGGAATTATGGCTACACCTTC.

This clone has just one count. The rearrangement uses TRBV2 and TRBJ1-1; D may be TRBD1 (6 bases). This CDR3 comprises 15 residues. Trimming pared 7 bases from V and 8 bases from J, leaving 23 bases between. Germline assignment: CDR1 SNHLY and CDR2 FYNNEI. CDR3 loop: CASTASSSTDREAFF. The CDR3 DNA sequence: TGTGCCAGCACTGCATCATCCTCGACTGACAGGGAAGCTTTCTTT. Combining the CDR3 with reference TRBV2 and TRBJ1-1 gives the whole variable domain EPEVTQTPSHQVTQMGQEVILRCVPISNHLYFYWYRQILGQKVEFLVSFYNNEISEKSEIFDDQFSVERPDGSNFTLKIRSTKLEDSAMYFCASTASSSTDREAFFGQGTRLTVV.

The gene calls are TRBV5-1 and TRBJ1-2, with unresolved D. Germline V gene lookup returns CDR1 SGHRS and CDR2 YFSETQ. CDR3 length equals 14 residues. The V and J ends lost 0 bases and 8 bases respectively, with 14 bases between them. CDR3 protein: CASSLVAQSLGYTF. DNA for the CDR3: TGCGCCAGCAGCTTGGTTGCCCAGTCTCTGGGCTACACCTTC.

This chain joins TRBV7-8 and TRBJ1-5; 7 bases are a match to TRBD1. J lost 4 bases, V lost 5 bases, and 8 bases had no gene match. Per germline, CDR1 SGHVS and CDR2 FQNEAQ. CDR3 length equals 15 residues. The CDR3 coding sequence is TGTGCCAGCAGCCAGGGGGGGTTGGAGAATCAGCCCCAGCATTTT. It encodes CASSQGGLENQPQHF.

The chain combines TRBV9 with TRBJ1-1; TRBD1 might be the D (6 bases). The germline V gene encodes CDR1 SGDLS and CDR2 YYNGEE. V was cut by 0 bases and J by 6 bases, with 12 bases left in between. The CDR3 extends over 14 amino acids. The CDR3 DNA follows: TGTGCCAGCAGCGTAGTAGGGGGAAGGTCTGAAGCTTTCTTT. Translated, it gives CASSVVGGRSEAFF.

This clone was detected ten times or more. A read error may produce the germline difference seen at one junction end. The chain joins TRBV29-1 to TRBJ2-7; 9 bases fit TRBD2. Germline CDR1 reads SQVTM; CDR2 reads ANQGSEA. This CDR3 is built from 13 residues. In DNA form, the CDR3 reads TGCAGCGTGGAAGCGGGGGGAACCTACGAGCAGTACTTC. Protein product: CSVEAGGTYEQYF.